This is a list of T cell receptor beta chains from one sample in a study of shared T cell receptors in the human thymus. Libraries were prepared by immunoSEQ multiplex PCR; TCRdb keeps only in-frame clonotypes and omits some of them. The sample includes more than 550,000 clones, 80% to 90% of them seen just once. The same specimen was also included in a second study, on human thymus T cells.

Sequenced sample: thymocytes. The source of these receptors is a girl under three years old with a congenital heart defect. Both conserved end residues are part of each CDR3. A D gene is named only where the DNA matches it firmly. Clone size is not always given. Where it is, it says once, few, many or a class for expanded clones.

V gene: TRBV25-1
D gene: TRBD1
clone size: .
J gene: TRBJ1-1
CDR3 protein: CASSELRGRDTEAFF
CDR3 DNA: TGTGCCAGCAGTGAACTCAGGGGGCGAGACACTGAAGCTTTCTTT

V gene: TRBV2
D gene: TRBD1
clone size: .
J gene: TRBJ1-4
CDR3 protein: CASSDWGWTGRGEKLFF
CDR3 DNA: TGTGCCAGCAGTGATTGGGGGTGGACAGGGAGGGGAGAAAAACTGTTTTTT

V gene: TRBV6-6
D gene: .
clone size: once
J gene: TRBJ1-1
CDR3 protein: CASSLRAPKVKAFF
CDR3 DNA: TGTGCCAGCAGCCTCAGGGCCCCGAAGGTAAAAGCTTTCTTT

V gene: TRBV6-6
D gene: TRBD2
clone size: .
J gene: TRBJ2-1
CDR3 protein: CASSNYRLAGGNEQFF
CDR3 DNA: TGTGCCAGCAGTAACTATCGACTAGCGGGGGGCAATGAGCAGTTCTTC

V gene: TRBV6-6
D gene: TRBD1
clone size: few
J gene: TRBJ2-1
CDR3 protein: CASRDRGQNNEQFF
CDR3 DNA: TGTGCCAGCAGGGACAGGGGGCAAAACAATGAGCAGTTCTTC

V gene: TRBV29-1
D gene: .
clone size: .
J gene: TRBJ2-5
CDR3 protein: CSVVSLLRTQYF
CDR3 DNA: TGCAGCGTTGTTAGCCTTCTTCGAACCCAGTACTTC

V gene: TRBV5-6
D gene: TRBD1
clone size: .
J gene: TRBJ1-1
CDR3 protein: CASSLGGRGLGDTEAFF
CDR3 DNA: TGTGCCAGCAGCTTGGGGGGCAGGGGGCTTGGGGACACTGAAGCTTTCTTT

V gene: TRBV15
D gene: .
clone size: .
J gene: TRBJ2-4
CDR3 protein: CATSRVVRLGRPAKNIQYF
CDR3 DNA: TGTGCCACCAGCAGAGTCGTGAGGTTGGGTAGACCGGCCAAAAACATTCAGTACTTC

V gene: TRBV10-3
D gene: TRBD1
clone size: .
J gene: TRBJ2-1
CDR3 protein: CAISELRTGESNEQFF
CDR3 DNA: TGTGCCATCAGTGAGCTTCGGACAGGGGAGAGCAATGAGCAGTTCTTC

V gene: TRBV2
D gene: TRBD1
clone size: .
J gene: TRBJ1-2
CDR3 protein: CATRDRECGYTF
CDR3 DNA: TGTGCCACCCGAGACAGGGAATGTGGCTACACCTTC

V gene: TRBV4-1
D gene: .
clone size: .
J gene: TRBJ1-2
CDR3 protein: CASSQEHGSLYGYTF
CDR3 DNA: TGCGCCAGCAGCCAAGAACACGGGAGCCTTTATGGCTACACCTTC

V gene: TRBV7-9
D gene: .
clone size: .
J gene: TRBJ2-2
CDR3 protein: CASSVSFALGDTGELFF
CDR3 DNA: TGTGCCAGCAGCGTATCATTTGCGCTTGGTGACACCGGGGAGCTGTTTTTT

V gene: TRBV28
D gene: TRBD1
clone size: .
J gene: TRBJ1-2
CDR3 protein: CASSLRGPAGYTF
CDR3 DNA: TGTGCCAGCAGTTTAAGGGGGCCAGCGGGCTACACCTTC

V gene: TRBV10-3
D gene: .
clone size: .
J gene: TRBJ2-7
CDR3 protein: CAISDPQGFTVNEQYF
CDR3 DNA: TGTGCCATCAGTGATCCACAGGGCTTTACTGTAAACGAGCAGTACTTC

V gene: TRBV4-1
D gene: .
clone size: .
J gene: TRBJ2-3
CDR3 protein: CASSQDGPSRADTQYF
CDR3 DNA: TGCGCCAGCAGCCAAGATGGCCCTAGCCGGGCAGATACGCAGTATTTT

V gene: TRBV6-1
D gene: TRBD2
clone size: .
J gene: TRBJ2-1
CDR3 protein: CASSERGHRLAGGSSYNEQFF
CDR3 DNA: TGTGCCAGCAGTGAAAGGGGACATAGACTAGCGGGGGGCTCCTCCTACAATGAGCAGTTCTTC

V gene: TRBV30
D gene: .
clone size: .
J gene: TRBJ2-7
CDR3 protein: CAWRDRDTYEQYF
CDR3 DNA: TGTGCCTGGAGAGACCGGGACACTTACGAGCAGTACTTC

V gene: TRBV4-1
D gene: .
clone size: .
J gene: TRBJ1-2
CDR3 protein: CASSQDGREVYGYTF
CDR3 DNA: TGCGCCAGCAGCCAAGATGGCAGGGAGGTTTATGGCTACACCTTC

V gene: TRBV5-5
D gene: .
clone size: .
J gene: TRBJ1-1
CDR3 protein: CASLNRENTEAFF
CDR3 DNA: TGTGCCAGCCTAAACAGGGAAAACACTGAAGCTTTCTTT

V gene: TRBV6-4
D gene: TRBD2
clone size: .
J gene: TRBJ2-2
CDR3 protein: CASSDSRGTSGGLNTGELFF
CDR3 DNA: TGTGCCAGCAGTGACTCGCGTGGGACTAGCGGGGGCCTGAACACCGGGGAGCTGTTTTTT

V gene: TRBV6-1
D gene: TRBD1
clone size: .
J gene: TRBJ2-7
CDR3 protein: CASRPDRDEQYF
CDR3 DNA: TGTGCCAGCAGGCCTGACAGGGACGAGCAGTACTTC

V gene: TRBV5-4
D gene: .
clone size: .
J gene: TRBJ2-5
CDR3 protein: CASSFSSAPKETQYF
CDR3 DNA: TGTGCCAGCAGCTTCTCTAGCGCCCCCAAAGAGACCCAGTACTTC

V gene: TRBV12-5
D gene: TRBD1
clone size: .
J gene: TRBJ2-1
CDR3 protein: CASGPGQTNYNEQFF
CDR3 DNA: TGTGCTAGTGGTCCGGGACAGACAAATTACAATGAGCAGTTCTTC

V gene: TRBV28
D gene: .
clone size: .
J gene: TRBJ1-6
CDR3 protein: CASSSRAGDNSPLHF
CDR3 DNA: TGTGCCAGCAGTTCCAGAGCGGGTGATAATTCACCCCTCCACTTT

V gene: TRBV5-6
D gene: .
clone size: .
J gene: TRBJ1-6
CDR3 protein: CASSLKGGPLHF
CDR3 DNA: TGTGCCAGCAGCTTAAAAGGCGGACCCCTCCACTTT

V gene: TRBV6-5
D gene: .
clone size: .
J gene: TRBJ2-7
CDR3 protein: CASSYSGTYEQYF
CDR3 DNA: TGTGCCAGCAGTTACTCCGGGACATACGAGCAGTACTTC

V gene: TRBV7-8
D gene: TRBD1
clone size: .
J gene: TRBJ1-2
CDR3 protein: CASRGQGETFYGYTF
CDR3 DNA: TGTGCCAGTAGGGGCCAGGGGGAAACCTTTTATGGCTACACCTTC

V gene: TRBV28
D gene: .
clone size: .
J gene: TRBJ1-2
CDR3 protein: CASSLLVAAPHNYGYTF
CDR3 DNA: TGTGCCAGCAGTTTACTTGTGGCGGCGCCTCATAACTATGGCTACACCTTC

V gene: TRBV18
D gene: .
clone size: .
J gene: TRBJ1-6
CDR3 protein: CASSPKEEAGAPHLSSYNSPLHF
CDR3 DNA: TGTGCCAGCTCACCAAAGGAAGAGGCTGGGGCACCCCATCTTAGCTCCTATAATTCACCCCTCCACTTT

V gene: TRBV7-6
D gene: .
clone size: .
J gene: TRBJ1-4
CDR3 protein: CASSSIGGGSEKLFF
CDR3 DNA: TGTGCCAGCAGCTCCATTGGGGGGGGTAGTGAAAAACTGTTTTTT